The clone carrying this TCR beta chain was recorded at least ten times. After removal of 6 bases from V and 4 bases from J, the junction contained 7 bases not matched to a gene. The CDR3 spans 15 residues. The V gene's germline CDR1 is MDHEN and CDR2 SYDVKM. This sample is part of a study of regulatory T cells in long-lasting Graves disease. Background on the study: Less than 3 months of antithyroid drugs had been taken by newly diagnosed Graves' patients.

Time point given: newly diagnosed GD, antithyroid drugs for less than 3 months. Scientists built the TCR library using RNA that was extracted from PBMCs. Libraries of TCR beta came from iRepertoire HTBI primers plus Arm-PCR of CDR3 regions. TCRdb reprocessed the multiplex PCR reads with MiXCR, giving one entry per CDR3 protein. The sample holds fewer than 650,000 distinct CDR3 sequences; roughly 15% are singletons and the top ten take about 12%. These records were also assigned to another study, of T cells in Graves' hyperthyroidism and ophthalmopathy. Per that study: Clinicians diagnosed patients from clinical symptoms, serum thyroxine and TRAb, thyroid ultrasound and orbital computed tomography. The model foresaw ophthalmopathy a median roughly 6.6 months prior to onset.

The receptor was derived from a man aged 18 to 30 with Graves disease. Sequenced here: peripheral blood mononuclear cells (PBMCs), sampled at new diagnosis, from a patient treated with antithyroid drugs. The chain links TRBV28 to TRBJ2-3, with 10 bases identical to TRBD2. CDR3 sequence reads: CASSLGLAGADTQYF. CDR3 nucleotides: TGTGCCAGCAGCTTGGGCCTAGCGGGAGCAGATACGCAGTATTTT.